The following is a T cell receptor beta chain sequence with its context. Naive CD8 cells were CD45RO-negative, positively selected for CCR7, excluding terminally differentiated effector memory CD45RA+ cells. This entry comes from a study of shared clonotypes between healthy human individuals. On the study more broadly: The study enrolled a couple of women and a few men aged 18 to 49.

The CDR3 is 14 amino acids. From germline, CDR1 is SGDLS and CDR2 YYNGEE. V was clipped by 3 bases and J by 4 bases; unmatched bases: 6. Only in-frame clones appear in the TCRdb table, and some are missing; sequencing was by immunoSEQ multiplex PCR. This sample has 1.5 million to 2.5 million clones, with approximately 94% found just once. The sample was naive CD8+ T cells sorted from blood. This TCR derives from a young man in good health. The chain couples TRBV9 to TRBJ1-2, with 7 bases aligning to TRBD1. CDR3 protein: CASSETGTTYGYTF. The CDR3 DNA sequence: TGTGCCAGCAGCGAGACAGGGACCACCTATGGCTACACCTTC.